Listed below are T cell receptor beta chains from one sample, sequenced in a study of blood T cells in healthy people across ages. TCRdb reprocessed the 5' RACE reads via MiXCR and lists one record per CDR3 protein. The sample includes about 1.4 million distinct CDR3 sequences, 55% to 75% of them seen just once. What was sequenced was blood. Receptors originate from a man younger than 35 in good health. Both conserved end residues are part of each CDR3. The D gene is left open where the match is weak. Clone size is given for some rows only: seen once, a few or many times, or a class if the clone is expanded.

cdr3_length	v_call	d_call	j_call	clone_size	cdr3_aa	cdr3_nt
15	TRBV7-2	TRBD2	TRBJ2-1	NA	CASSQVGGAHNEQFF	TGTGCCAGCAGCCAAGTCGGGGGGGCTCATAATGAGCAGTTCTTC
16	TRBV5-1	NA	TRBJ2-5	NA	CASSYYQGSFQETQYF	TGCGCCAGCAGCTACTACCAGGGTAGTTTCCAAGAGACCCAGTACTTC
14	TRBV4-2	NA	TRBJ2-1	NA	CASSQVRADNEQFF	TGTGCCAGCAGCCAGGTGAGGGCGGACAATGAGCAGTTCTTC
14	TRBV9	NA	TRBJ2-7	NA	CASSVELATYEQYF	TGTGCCAGCAGCGTAGAACTGGCAACCTACGAGCAGTACTTC
15	TRBV27	NA	TRBJ1-2	few	CASSLSGGPVGGYTF	TGTGCCAGCAGTTTATCAGGCGGCCCCGTGGGGGGCTACACCTTC
13	TRBV29-1	NA	TRBJ2-2	few	CSVEEGRIGELFF	TGCAGCGTTGAAGAAGGGAGGATCGGGGAGCTGTTTTTT
11	TRBV12-3/TRBV12-4	NA	TRBJ2-2	NA	CAGLNTGELFF	TGTGCCGGATTGAACACCGGGGAGCTGTTTTTT
14	TRBV9	TRBD1	TRBJ1-2	NA	CAGSDTQGAYGYTF	TGTGCCGGCTCGGATACTCAGGGGGCGTATGGCTACACCTTC
13	TRBV5-1	NA	TRBJ1-1	NA	CASSYNAGAEAFF	TGCGCCAGCAGCTATAACGCCGGGGCTGAAGCTTTCTTT
15	TRBV28	TRBD1	TRBJ2-7	few	CASSPDRGIFYEQYF	TGTGCCAGCAGTCCCGACAGGGGGATTTTCTACGAGCAGTACTTC
14	TRBV2	TRBD2	TRBJ2-3	NA	CASTIAGNTDTQYF	TGTGCCAGCACCATAGCGGGAAACACAGATACGCAGTATTTT
17	TRBV29-1	NA	TRBJ2-1	few	CSVCRRLVAVAYNEQFF	TGCAGCGTTTGCCGCCGACTCGTCGCAGTGGCCTACAATGAGCAGTTCTTC
15	TRBV12-3/TRBV12-4	NA	TRBJ1-5	NA	CASSLLAGRDQPQHF	TGTGCCAGCAGTTTACTAGCAGGGAGGGATCAGCCCCAGCATTTT
15	TRBV9	NA	TRBJ1-2	NA	CASSQGRGRRYGYTF	TGTGCCAGCAGCCAGGGGCGCGGGCGCCGCTATGGCTACACCTTC
11	TRBV29-1	TRBD2	TRBJ2-1	few	CSLPGTSVRFF	TGCAGCCTTCCCGGGACTAGCGTACGGTTCTTC
14	TRBV20-1	NA	TRBJ1-2	NA	CSAEAGTRTYGYTF	TGCAGTGCTGAGGCCGGGACACGGACCTATGGCTACACCTTC
16	TRBV7-6	NA	TRBJ2-7	NA	CASSAMFSRESYEQYF	TGTGCCAGCAGCGCAATGTTTAGCCGAGAATCCTACGAGCAGTACTTC
16	TRBV6-5	NA	TRBJ2-2	NA	CASSYSTREGAGELFF	TGTGCCAGCAGTTACTCGACAAGGGAAGGGGCCGGGGAGCTGTTTTTT
16	TRBV20-1	TRBD1	TRBJ1-3	NA	CSAASSIGQGGNTIYF	TGCAGTGCTGCGAGTTCAATTGGACAGGGCGGAAACACCATATATTTT
15	TRBV28	TRBD2	TRBJ2-1	once	CASSQGLAGGMEQFF	TGTGCCAGCAGTCAAGGACTAGCGGGGGGGATGGAGCAGTTCTTC
15	TRBV6-2/TRBV6-3	NA	TRBJ2-1	NA	CASSLGTYPGSEQFF	TGTGCCAGCAGTCTCGGGACATATCCCGGTAGTGAGCAGTTCTTC
16	TRBV7-9	NA	TRBJ2-5	NA	CASSSDRDTTQETQYF	TGTGCCAGCAGCTCAGACCGGGACACCACACAAGAGACCCAGTACTTC
11	TRBV20-1	TRBD2	TRBJ2-3	NA	CSAPQAGAQYF	TGCAGTGCTCCTCAAGCGGGAGCGCAGTATTTT
17	TRBV4-1	TRBD1	TRBJ2-7	NA	CASSQEPGQGRTCEQYF	TGCGCCAGCAGCCAAGAGCCCGGACAGGGGAGGACTTGCGAGCAGTACTTC
15	TRBV4-1	TRBD1	TRBJ1-2	NA	CASSRSDRGIGGYTF	TGCGCCAGCAGCCGATCGGACAGGGGAATCGGCGGCTACACCTTC
18	TRBV20-1	NA	TRBJ2-1	NA	CSARDQSGGYSQAGEQFF	TGCAGTGCTAGAGATCAGAGTGGGGGCTACAGCCAGGCGGGTGAGCAGTTCTTC
14	TRBV19	NA	TRBJ2-7	NA	CASKDLPSSYEQYF	TGTGCCAGCAAGGACCTTCCAAGCTCCTACGAGCAGTACTTC
12	TRBV20-1	NA	TRBJ2-7	NA	CSASLDSYEQYF	TGCAGTGCTAGTTTGGACTCCTACGAGCAGTACTTC
16	TRBV4-2	TRBD2	TRBJ2-3	NA	CASSQASGGNTDTQYF	TGTGCCAGCAGCCAAGCTAGCGGGGGTAACACAGATACGCAGTATTTT
17	TRBV7-9	TRBD2	TRBJ2-1	NA	CASSLVPGLGPYNEQFF	TGTGCCAGCAGCTTAGTGCCGGGACTAGGACCCTACAATGAGCAGTTCTTC
18	TRBV11-2	TRBD2	TRBJ2-1	NA	CASSSGTSGRSSYNEQFF	TGTGCCAGCAGCTCTGGGACTAGCGGGAGGAGCTCCTACAATGAGCAGTTCTTC
18	TRBV6-2/TRBV6-3	TRBD2	TRBJ2-2	NA	CASSYGVAGGPLSGELFF	TGTGCCAGCAGTTACGGAGTAGCGGGGGGCCCCTTATCCGGGGAGCTGTTTTTT
15	TRBV12-3/TRBV12-4	NA	TRBJ1-4	NA	CASSLELGGREKLFF	TGTGCCAGCAGTTTGGAGTTGGGGGGCAGAGAAAAACTGTTTTTT
15	TRBV5-4	TRBD1	TRBJ1-2	NA	CASSPTNRGLDGYTF	TGTGCCAGCAGCCCGACGAACAGGGGATTAGATGGCTACACCTTC
14	TRBV6-6	NA	TRBJ2-4	NA	CASLGDSRGAIQYF	TGTGCCAGTCTGGGGGACTCCCGAGGGGCCATTCAGTACTTC
15	TRBV21-1	NA	TRBJ2-7	NA	CASSKVNNSSYEQYF	TGTGCCAGCAGCAAAGTCAACAATAGCTCCTACGAGCAGTACTTC
17	TRBV28	NA	TRBJ2-3	NA	CASSDRGFRLGTDTQYF	TGTGCCAGCAGTGACCGGGGGTTCCGACTAGGCACAGATACGCAGTATTTT
14	TRBV19	TRBD2	TRBJ2-7	NA	CASSSHGTSYEQYF	TGTGCCAGTAGTTCGCACGGGACTAGCTACGAGCAGTACTTC
16	TRBV5-1	NA	TRBJ2-7	NA	CASSLDGPGAIDEQYF	TGCGCCAGCAGCTTGGATGGTCCAGGGGCTATAGACGAGCAGTACTTC
14	TRBV20-1	TRBD1	TRBJ1-5	NA	CSATRDSRGQPQHF	TGCAGTGCTACCCGGGACAGCCGCGGCCAGCCCCAGCATTTT
15	TRBV2	TRBD1	TRBJ2-7	once	CASKSGGTGSYEQYF	TGTGCCAGCAAATCTGGGGGGACAGGGTCCTACGAGCAGTACTTC
14	TRBV5-1	NA	TRBJ2-1	NA	CASSFRDPGDEQFF	TGCGCCAGCAGCTTCCGGGACCCCGGGGATGAGCAGTTCTTC